This passage covers 12 T cell receptor beta chains from one sample sequenced in a study of shared clonotypes between healthy human individuals. Sequencing was performed with immunoSEQ multiplex PCR; in TCRdb, only in-frame clones are kept and a portion is missing. The sample contains some 2.3 million clones, approximately 93% of which appear only once. Sequenced material: naive CD4+ T cells from PBMCs. This sample's subset: CD45RA+ positively selected. The receptors were sampled from a man in his late teens or twenties in good health. Some clones in this sample may be carry-over from other donors' samples.

This clone has only one observation. The chain couples TRBV27 to TRBJ2-1, with D hard to call. Germline V gene lookup returns CDR1 MNHEY and CDR2 SMNVEV (reference sequence). Trimming took off 3 bases at V and 8 bases at J, with 17 bases between the two ends. The CDR3 runs to 15 residues. The CDR3 loop is CASSLNRAVADEQFF. DNA of the CDR3: TGTGCCAGCAGTTTGAATCGTGCGGTAGCTGATGAGCAGTTCTTC.

The V and J genes are TRBV25-1 and TRBJ1-2; weak D call: TRBD1 (6 bases). V gave up 1 base and J gave up 8 bases, with 14 bases separating them. Germline CDR1 reads MGHDK; CDR2 reads SYGVNS. The CDR3 has 14 residues. The CDR3, as DNA: TGTGCCAGCAGTGAATTAAGTATGGGGGGCGGCTACACCTTC. Its translation: CASSELSMGGGYTF.

The gene calls are TRBV10-2 and TRBJ2-5; maybe TRBD2 (6 bases). Germline V CDR1 and CDR2: WSHSY, SAAADI. This CDR3 has 14 amino acids. V was cut by 6 bases and J by 4 bases, with 15 bases left in between. The CDR3 region is CASRREAGRETQYF. CDR3 sequence (DNA): TGCGCCAGCAGGCGTGAGGCGGGACGAGAGACCCAGTACTTC.

This clone appeared once. This rearrangement joins TRBV19 to TRBJ2-1; D is possibly TRBD2 (7 bases). The ends were cut back, 5 bases at V and 7 bases at J, with 24 bases in the middle. The CDR3 loop spans 17 amino acids. From germline, CDR1 is LNHDA and CDR2 SQIVND (reference sequence). The CDR3 protein is CASSPSRGGLRGNEQFF. The DNA for the CDR3 is TGTGCCAGTAGTCCCTCTAGGGGGGGACTTCGAGGGAATGAGCAGTTCTTC.

This clone was observed a handful of times. The genes are TRBV25-1 and TRBJ1-2, with 7 bases that match TRBD1. The ends lost 1 base at V and 6 bases at J; junction bases unmatched: 8. CDR3 size: 15 residues. Germline assignment: CDR1 MGHDK and CDR2 SYGVNS. The CDR3 here is CASSEWGTAYNGYTF. The CDR3 DNA sequence: TGTGCCAGCAGTGAATGGGGGACAGCGTATAATGGCTACACCTTC.

V and J are TRBV6-1 and TRBJ2-1, with 14 bases lining up with TRBD2. After removal of 0 bases from V and 8 bases from J, the junction contained 6 bases not matched to a gene. Looked up from germline, CDR1 is MNHNS and CDR2 is SASEGT. This CDR3 region has 17 residues. CDR3 in amino acids: CASSEAGLAGVRDEQFF. As DNA, the CDR3 is TGTGCCAGCAGTGAAGCGGGACTAGCGGGAGTACGGGATGAGCAGTTCTTC.

The V call is TRBV7-9, the J call TRBJ2-1; possible D gene TRBD1, 5 bases. CDR3 size: 16 residues. The germline V and J ends were trimmed by 5 bases and 0 bases, with 14 bases remaining between them. Germline V lookup: CDR1 SEHNR, CDR2 FQNEAQ (reference sequence). DNA for the CDR3: TGTGCCAGCAGCACACAAAGGGGCAGCTCCTACAATGAGCAGTTCTTC. Amino acids: CASSTQRGSSYNEQFF.

Regarding this clone: This CDR3 is also generated by other DNA sequences in the sample. The rearrangement uses TRBV5-1 and TRBJ2-3; TRBD1 is a possible D gene (7 bases). The CDR3 sequence is 15 residues long. CDR1 SGHRS and CDR2 YFSETQ come from the germline V gene. V lost 2 bases and J 4 bases, leaving 14 bases between the germline ends. CDR3 in DNA: TGCGCCAGCAGCTTACTTCAGGGGGGAGCAGATACGCAGTATTTT. As protein: CASSLLQGGADTQYF.

This chain links TRBV9 with TRBJ2-1; D is unclear. Germline V gives CDR1 SGDLS, CDR2 YYNGEE. The CDR3 runs to 14 residues. Trimming pared 7 bases from V and 5 bases from J, leaving 16 bases between. The CDR3 DNA is TGTGCCAGCTCTCTGCTCGTAAATAACAATGAGCAGTTCTTC. Residues: CASSLLVNNNEQFF.

CDR3 loop: CASSTGDAGANVLTF. The CDR3, as DNA: TGTGCCAGCAGCACAGGGGACGCTGGGGCCAACGTCCTGACTTTC. The rearrangement uses TRBV9 and TRBJ2-6; TRBD1 matches at 7 bases. This CDR3 is built from 15 residues. With 4 bases clipped from V and 2 bases from J, the junction kept 3 bases outside the gene matches. Germline CDR1 SGDLS, CDR2 YYNGEE.

The V and J genes are TRBV27 and TRBJ1-2, with 12 nucleotides matching TRBD1. The junction had 7 bases not matched to a gene; V was cut back by 5 bases and J by 3 bases. Germline V CDR1 and CDR2: MNHEY, SMNVEV (reference sequence). The CDR3 runs to 16 residues. The CDR3, as DNA: TGTGCCAGCAGTCGAAGGGGACAGGGGGCAGACTATGGCTACACCTTC. It translates to CASSRRGQGADYGYTF.

The gene calls are TRBV27 and TRBJ2-5, with D perhaps being TRBD1 or TRBD2 (5 bases each). V lost 4 bases to trimming and J lost 4 bases, with 13 bases between them. Germline V lookup: CDR1 MNHEY, CDR2 SMNVEV (reference sequence). CDR3 length: 14 amino acids. This CDR3 is CASSSSGAGETQYF. CDR3 bases: TGTGCCAGCAGTTCATCCGGGGCGGGAGAGACCCAGTACTTC.